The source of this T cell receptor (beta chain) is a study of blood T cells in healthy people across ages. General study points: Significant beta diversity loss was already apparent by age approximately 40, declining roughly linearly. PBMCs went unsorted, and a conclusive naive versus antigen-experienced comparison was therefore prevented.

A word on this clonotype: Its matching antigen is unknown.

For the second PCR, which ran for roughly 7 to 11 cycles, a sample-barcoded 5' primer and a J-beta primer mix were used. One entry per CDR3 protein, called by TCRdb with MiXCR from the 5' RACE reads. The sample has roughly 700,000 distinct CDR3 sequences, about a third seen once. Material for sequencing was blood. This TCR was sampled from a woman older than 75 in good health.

For the CDR3, the DNA is TGTGCCAGCAGTTACTCGGCGGGTAATTCACCCCTCCACTTT. Residues: CASSYSAGNSPLHF. The V call is TRBV6-6, the J call TRBJ1-6; D gene uncertain. Germline CDR1 MNHNY, CDR2 SVGAGI (reference sequence). The ends were cut back, 0 bases at V and 6 bases at J, with 6 bases in the middle. This CDR3 contains 14 residues.